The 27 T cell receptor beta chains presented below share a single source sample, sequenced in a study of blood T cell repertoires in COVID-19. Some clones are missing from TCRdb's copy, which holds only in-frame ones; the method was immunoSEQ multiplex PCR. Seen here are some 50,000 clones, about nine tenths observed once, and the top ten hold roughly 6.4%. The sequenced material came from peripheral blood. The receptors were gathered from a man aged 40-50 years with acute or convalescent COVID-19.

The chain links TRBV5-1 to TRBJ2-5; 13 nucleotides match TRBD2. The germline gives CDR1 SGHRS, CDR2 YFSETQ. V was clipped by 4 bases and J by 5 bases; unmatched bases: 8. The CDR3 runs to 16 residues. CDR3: CASSTGLAGPVETQYF. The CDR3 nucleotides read TGCGCCAGCAGCACGGGACTAGCGGGGCCTGTGGAGACCCAGTACTTC.

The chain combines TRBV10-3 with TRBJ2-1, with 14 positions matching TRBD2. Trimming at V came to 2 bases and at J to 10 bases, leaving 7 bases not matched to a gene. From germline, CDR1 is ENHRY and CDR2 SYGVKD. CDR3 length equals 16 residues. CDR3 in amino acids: CAISEPGTSGSWEQFF. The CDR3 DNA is TGTGCCATCAGTGAGCCCGGGACTAGCGGGAGTTGGGAGCAGTTCTTC.

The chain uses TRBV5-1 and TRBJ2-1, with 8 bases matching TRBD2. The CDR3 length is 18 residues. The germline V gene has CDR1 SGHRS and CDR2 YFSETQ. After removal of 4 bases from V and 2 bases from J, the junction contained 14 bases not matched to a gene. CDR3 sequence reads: CASSPFGEGGRTYNEQFF. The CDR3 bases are TGCGCCAGCAGCCCCTTCGGGGAAGGCGGGAGGACCTACAATGAGCAGTTCTTC.

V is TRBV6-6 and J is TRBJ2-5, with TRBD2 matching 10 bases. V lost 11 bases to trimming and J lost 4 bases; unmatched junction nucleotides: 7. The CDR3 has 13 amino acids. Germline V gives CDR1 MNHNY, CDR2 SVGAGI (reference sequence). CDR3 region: CAGGAGGPETQYF. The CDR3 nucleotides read TGTGCCGGGGGAGCGGGAGGGCCAGAGACCCAGTACTTC.

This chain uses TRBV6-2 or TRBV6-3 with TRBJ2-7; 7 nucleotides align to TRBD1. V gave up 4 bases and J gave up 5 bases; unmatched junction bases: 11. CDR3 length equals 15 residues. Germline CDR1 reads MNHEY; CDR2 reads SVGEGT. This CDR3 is CASSSGQAARHEQYF. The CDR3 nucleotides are TGTGCCAGCAGTTCCGGACAGGCGGCTAGGCACGAGCAGTACTTC.

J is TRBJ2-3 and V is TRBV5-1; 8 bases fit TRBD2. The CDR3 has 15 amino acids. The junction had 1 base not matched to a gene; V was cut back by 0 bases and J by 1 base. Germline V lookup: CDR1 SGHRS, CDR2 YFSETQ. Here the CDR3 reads CASSLERERTDTQYF. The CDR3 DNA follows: TGCGCCAGCAGCTTGGAGCGGGAGCGCACAGATACGCAGTATTTT. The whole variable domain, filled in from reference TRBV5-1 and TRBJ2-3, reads KAGVTQTPRYLIKTRGQQVTLSCSPISGHRSVSWYQQTPGQGLQFLFEYFSETQRNKGNFPGRFSGRQFSNSRSEMNVSTLELGDSALYLCASSLERERTDTQYFGPGTRLTVL.

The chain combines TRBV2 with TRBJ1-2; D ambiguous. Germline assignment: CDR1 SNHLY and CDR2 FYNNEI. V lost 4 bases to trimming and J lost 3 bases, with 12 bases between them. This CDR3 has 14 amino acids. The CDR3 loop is CASSGLAGDYGYTF. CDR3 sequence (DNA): TGTGCCAGCAGTGGTCTGGCCGGGGACTATGGCTACACCTTC.

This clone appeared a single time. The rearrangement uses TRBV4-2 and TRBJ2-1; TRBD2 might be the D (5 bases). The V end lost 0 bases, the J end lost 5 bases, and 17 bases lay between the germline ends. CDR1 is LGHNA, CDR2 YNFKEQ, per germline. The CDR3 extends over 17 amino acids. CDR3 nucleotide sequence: TGTGCCAGCAGCCAAGATGAGATAGCCGGGGTCCACAATGAGCAGTTCTTC. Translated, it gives CASSQDEIAGVHNEQFF.

As DNA, the CDR3 is TGTGCCTGGAGTGGGACAGGGTGGTCCAACGTCCTGACTTTC. It is translated as CAWSGTGWSNVLTF. V gene TRBV30 combines with J gene TRBJ2-6; 8 positions agree with TRBD1. Germline V gives CDR1 GTSNPN, CDR2 SVGIG (reference sequence). V shed 1 base, J shed 8 bases, and the junction held 4 bases outside the gene matches. The CDR3 covers 14 residues. Together with reference TRBV30 and TRBJ2-6, the CDR3 gives the full variable domain: SQTIHQWPATLVQPVGSPLSLECTVEGTSNPNLYWYRQAAGRGLQLLFYSVGIGQISSEVPQNLSASRPQDRQFILSSKKLLLSDSGFYLCAWSGTGWSNVLTFGAGSRLTVL.

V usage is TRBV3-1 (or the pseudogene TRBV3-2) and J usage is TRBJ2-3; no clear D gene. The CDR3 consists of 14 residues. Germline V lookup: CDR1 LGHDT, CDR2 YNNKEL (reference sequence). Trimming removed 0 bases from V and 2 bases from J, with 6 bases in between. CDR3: CASSQEGLTDTQYF. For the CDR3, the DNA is TGTGCCAGCAGCCAAGAGGGCCTCACAGATACGCAGTATTTT.

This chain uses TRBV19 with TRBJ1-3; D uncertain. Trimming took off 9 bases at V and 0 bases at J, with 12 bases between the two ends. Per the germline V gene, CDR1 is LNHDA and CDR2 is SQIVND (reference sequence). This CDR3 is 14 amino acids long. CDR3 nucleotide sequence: TGTGCCAGCTCACAGCAAAACTCTGGAAACACCATATATTTT. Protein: CASSQQNSGNTIYF. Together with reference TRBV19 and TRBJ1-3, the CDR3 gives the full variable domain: DGGITQSPKYLFRKEGQNVTLSCEQNLNHDAMYWYRQDPGQGLRLIYYSQIVNDFQKGDIAEGYSVSREKKESFPLTVTSAQKNPTAFYLCASSQQNSGNTIYFGEGSWLTVV.

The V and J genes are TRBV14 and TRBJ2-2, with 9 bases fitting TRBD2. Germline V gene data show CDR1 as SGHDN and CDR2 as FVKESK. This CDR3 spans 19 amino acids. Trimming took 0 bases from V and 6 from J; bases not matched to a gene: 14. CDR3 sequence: CASSQDLITSGRISGELFF. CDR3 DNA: TGTGCCAGCAGCCAAGATCTCATCACAAGCGGGAGGATCTCCGGGGAGCTGTTTTTT.

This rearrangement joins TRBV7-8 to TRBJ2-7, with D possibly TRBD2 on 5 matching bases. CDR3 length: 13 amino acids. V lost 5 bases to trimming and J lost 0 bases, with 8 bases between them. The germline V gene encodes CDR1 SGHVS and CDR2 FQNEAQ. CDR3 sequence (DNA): TGTGCCAGCAGCCGGACTCGCTCCTACGAGCAGTACTTC. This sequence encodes CASSRTRSYEQYF.

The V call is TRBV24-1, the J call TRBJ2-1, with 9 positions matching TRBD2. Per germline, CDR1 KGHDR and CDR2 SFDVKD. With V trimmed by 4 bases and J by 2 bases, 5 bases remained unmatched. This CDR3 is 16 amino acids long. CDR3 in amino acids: CATSDPGTSPYNEQFF. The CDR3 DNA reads TGTGCCACCAGTGACCCCGGGACTAGCCCCTACAATGAGCAGTTCTTC.

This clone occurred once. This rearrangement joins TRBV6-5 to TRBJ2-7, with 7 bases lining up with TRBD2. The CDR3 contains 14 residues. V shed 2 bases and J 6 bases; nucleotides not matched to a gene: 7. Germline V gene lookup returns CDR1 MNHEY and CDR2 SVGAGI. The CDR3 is CASSYLGEGTEQYF. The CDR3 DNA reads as TGTGCCAGCAGTTACCTAGGGGAGGGGACCGAGCAGTACTTC.

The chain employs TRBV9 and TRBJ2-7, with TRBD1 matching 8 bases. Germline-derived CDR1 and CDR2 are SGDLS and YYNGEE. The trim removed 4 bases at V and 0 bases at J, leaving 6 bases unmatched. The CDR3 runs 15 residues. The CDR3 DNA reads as TGTGCCAGCAGCCCGGGACAGGCTCTCTCCTACGAGCAGTACTTC. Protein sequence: CASSPGQALSYEQYF. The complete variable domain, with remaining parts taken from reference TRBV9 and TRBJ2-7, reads DSGVTQTPKHLITATGQRVTLRCSPRSGDLSVYWYQQSLDQGLQFLIQYYNGEERAKGNILERFSAQQFPDLHSELNLSSLELGDSALYFCASSPGQALSYEQYFGPGTRLTVT.

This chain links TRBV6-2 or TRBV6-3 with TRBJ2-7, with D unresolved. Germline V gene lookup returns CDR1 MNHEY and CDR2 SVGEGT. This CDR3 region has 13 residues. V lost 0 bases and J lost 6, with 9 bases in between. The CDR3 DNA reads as TGTGCCAGCAGTTACTCGAGAGGTGCCGAGCAGTACTTC. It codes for CASSYSRGAEQYF.

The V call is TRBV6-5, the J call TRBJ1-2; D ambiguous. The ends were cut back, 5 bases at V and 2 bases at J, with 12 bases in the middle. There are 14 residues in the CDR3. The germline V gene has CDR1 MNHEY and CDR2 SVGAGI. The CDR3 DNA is TGTGCCAGCAGTCTCCTTAGCACCAACTATGGCTACACCTTC. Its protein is CASSLLSTNYGYTF.

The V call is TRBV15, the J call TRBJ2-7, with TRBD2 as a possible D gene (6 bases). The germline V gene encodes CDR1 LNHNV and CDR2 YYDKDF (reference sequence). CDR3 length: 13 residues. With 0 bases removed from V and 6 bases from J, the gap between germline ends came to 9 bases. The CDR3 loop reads CATSRELASEQYF. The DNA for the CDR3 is TGTGCCACCAGCAGAGAACTAGCCAGCGAGCAGTACTTC.

CDR3 protein: CASGPGTGGRVYEQYF. As DNA, the CDR3 is TGTGCCAGTGGCCCGGGGACGGGCGGGAGGGTGTACGAGCAGTACTTC. The V gene is TRBV19, the J gene TRBJ2-7; 9 nucleotides align to TRBD2. This CDR3 is built from 16 residues. CDR1 and CDR2 from the germline V gene are LNHDA and SQIVND (reference sequence). V lost 8 bases to trimming and J lost 4 bases; unmatched junction nucleotides: 15.

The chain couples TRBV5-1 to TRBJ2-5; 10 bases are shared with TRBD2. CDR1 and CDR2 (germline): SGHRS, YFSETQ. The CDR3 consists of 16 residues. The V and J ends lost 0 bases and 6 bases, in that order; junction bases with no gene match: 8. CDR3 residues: CASSLASASGRKTQYF. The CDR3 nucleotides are TGCGCCAGCAGCTTGGCCTCGGCTAGCGGGAGAAAGACCCAGTACTTC.

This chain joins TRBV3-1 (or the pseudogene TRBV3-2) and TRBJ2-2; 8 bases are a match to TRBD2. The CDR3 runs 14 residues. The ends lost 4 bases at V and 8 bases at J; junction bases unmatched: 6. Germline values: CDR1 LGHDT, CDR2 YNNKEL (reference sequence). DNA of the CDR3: TGTGCCAGCAGCCCCCGACTAGCGCTTGGGGAGCTGTTTTTT. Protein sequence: CASSPRLALGELFF.

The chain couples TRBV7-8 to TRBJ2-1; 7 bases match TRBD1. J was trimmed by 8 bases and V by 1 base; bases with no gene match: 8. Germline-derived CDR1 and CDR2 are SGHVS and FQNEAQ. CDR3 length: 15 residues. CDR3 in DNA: TGTGCCAGCAGCTTAGGAGGGGGCGCGATAGATGAGCAGTTCTTC. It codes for CASSLGGGAIDEQFF. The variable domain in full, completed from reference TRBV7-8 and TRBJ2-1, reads GAGVSQSPRYKVAKRGQDVALRCDPISGHVSLFWYQQALGQGPEFLTYFQNEAQLDKSGLPSDRFFAERPEGSVSTLKIQRTQQEDSAVYLCASSLGGGAIDEQFFGPGTRLTVL.

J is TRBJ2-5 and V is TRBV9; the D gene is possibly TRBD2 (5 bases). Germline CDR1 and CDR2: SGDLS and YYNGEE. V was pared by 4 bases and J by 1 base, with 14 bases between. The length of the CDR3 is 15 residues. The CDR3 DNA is TGTGCCAGCAGCCCGCGGGTGGCTACCCAAGAGACCCAGTACTTC. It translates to CASSPRVATQETQYF.

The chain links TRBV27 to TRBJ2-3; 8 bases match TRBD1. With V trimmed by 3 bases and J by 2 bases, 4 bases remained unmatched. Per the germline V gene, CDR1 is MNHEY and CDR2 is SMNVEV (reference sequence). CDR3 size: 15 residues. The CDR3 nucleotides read TGTGCCAGCAGTTTTGGACAGGGCTTCACAGATACGCAGTATTTT. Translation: CASSFGQGFTDTQYF.

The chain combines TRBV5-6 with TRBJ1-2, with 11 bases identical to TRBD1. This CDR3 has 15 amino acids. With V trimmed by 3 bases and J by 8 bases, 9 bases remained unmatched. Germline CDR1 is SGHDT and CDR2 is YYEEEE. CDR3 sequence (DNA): TGTGCCAGCAGCTCCCCGGGACAGGGGGGATTGGGCTACACCTTC. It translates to CASSSPGQGGLGYTF.

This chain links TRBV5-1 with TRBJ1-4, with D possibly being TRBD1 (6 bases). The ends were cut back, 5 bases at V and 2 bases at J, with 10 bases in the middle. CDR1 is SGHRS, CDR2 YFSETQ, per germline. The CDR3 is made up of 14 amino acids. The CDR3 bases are TGCGCCAGCAGACCAGGGGCTACTAATGAAAAACTGTTTTTT. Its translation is CASRPGATNEKLFF.